Each of the 4 T cell receptor beta chains below was sequenced from the same sample in a study of CD8+CD57+ T cells in acquired aplastic anemia. Sequenced patients had shown CD8+CD57+ cell expansion by flow cytometry. Genomic DNA provided the template from which TCR beta VDJ and CDR3 profiles were obtained. TCRdb processed the reads anew with MiXCR; each CDR3 protein has one entry. The sample includes approximately 190,000 distinct CDR3 sequences, roughly half of them seen just once. Specimen: sorted CD4+, CD8+, or CD8+CD57+ T cells (not recorded which) from PBMCs. The receptors stem from a human donor with aplastic anemia.

CDR3 amino acids: CASSTGGGTEAFF. As DNA, the CDR3 is TGTGCCAGCAGCACAGGGGGGGGAACTGAAGCTTTCTTT. This rearrangement joins TRBV9 to TRBJ1-1, with 8 bases identical to TRBD1. Germline trimming cut 4 bases from V and 5 bases from J; bases unmatched to any gene: 4. CDR3 length: 13 residues. Germline V CDR1 and CDR2: SGDLS, YYNGEE.

The chain has TRBV29-1 and TRBJ1-1; D remains unclear. V lost 7 bases, J lost 0 bases, and 12 bases lay in between. This CDR3 spans 13 amino acids. Germline loops: CDR1 SQVTM, CDR2 ANQGSEA. CDR3 DNA sequence: TGCAGCGCCATCCGCCAGATGAACACTGAAGCTTTCTTT. Amino acid sequence: CSAIRQMNTEAFF.

This clonotype was detected a few times. This chain connects TRBV7-2 to TRBJ2-7; 7 nucleotides align to TRBD1. Trimming cost V 4 bases and J 2 bases; bases outside gene matches: 5. Germline lookup yields CDR1 SGHTA and CDR2 FQGNSA. CDR3 length: 14 residues. Here the CDR3 reads CASSSTGATYEQYF. In nucleotides, the CDR3 is TGTGCCAGCAGCTCCACAGGGGCAACCTACGAGCAGTACTTC.

V and J are TRBV2 and TRBJ2-5; no firm D call. V was shortened by 8 bases and J by 4 bases, with 14 bases between the two germline ends. The V gene's germline CDR1 is SNHLY and CDR2 FYNNEI. This CDR3 region has 13 residues. The CDR3 DNA reads as TGTGCCAGCGTTATACCGGGTCCAGAGACCCAGTACTTC. Protein: CASVIPGPETQYF.